These 28 T cell receptor beta chains came from one sample sequenced in a study of blood T cell repertoires in COVID-19. Produced via immunoSEQ multiplex PCR; TCRdb's table is partial and in-frame only. The table lists about 99,000 clones, less than 90% of them singletons. Sequencing was performed on peripheral blood. All receptors come from a man in his sixties or seventies with active or convalescent COVID-19.

J is TRBJ2-4 and V is TRBV3-1 (or the pseudogene TRBV3-2); D is possibly TRBD1 (6 bases). The germline CDR1 and CDR2 sequences are LGHDT and YNNKEL (reference sequence). The CDR3 runs 17 residues. The V and J ends lost 1 base and 2 bases respectively, with 15 bases between them. The CDR3 DNA is TGTGCCAGCAGCCAAGGGCACTTAGGGGGACCCAAAAACATTCAGTACTTC. Encoded protein: CASSQGHLGGPKNIQYF.

The chain is built from TRBV28 and TRBJ2-3, with TRBD2 matching over 13 bases. Germline values: CDR1 MDHEN, CDR2 SYDVKM. The V and J ends lost 10 bases and 0 bases, in that order; junction bases with no gene match: 10. The length of the CDR3 is 17 residues. The CDR3 reads CATFWTSGGGSTDTQYF. The CDR3 DNA reads as TGTGCCACCTTCTGGACTAGCGGGGGAGGCAGCACAGATACGCAGTATTTT. Combining the CDR3 with reference TRBV28 and TRBJ2-3 gives the whole variable domain DVKVTQSSRYLVKRTGEKVFLECVQDMDHENMFWYRQDPGLGLRLIYFSYDVKMKEKGDIPEGYSVSREKKERFSLILESASTNQTSMYLCATFWTSGGGSTDTQYFGPGTRLTVL.

This clone has just a few counts. The V and J genes are TRBV6-2 or TRBV6-3 and TRBJ2-2; 9 bases map to TRBD2. There are 17 residues in the CDR3. Germline lookup yields CDR1 MNHEY and CDR2 SVGEGT. V shed 4 bases, J shed 0 bases, and the junction held 6 bases outside the gene matches. Written as DNA, the CDR3 is TGTGCCAGCAGTTTTCCAGCGGGGGGATCGAACACCGGGGAGCTGTTTTTT. This translates into CASSFPAGGSNTGELFF.

The chain links TRBV11-3 to TRBJ1-5; 12 nucleotides line up with TRBD1. The germline V gene encodes CDR1 SGHNT and CDR2 YENEEA. The CDR3 spans 15 residues. Trimming removed 11 bases from V and 2 bases from J; junction bases left unmatched: 7. The CDR3 sequence: CAGRDRGLCNQPQHF. The CDR3 DNA reads TGTGCCGGCCGGGACAGGGGGCTTTGCAATCAGCCCCAGCATTTT.

The chain recombines TRBV7-8 with TRBJ1-6; the D gene is possibly TRBD1 (5 bases). V lost 1 base and J lost 3, with 16 bases in between. The germline V gene has CDR1 SGHVS and CDR2 FQNEAQ. The CDR3 has 18 residues. DNA of the CDR3: TGTGCCAGCAGCTTAGTATCGTGGACATCGCGCTATAATTCACCCCTCCACTTT. Its translation is CASSLVSWTSRYNSPLHF.

This clone showed up just a few times. The J gene is TRBJ1-3, the V gene TRBV14, with D unresolved. The CDR3 totals 15 residues. Germline CDR1 SGHDN, CDR2 FVKESK. V was cut by 7 bases and J by 3 bases, with 16 bases left in between. The CDR3 protein is CASKVGSSSGNTIYF. The DNA for the CDR3 is TGTGCCAGCAAAGTCGGGTCTTCGAGTGGAAACACCATATATTTT.

The chain links TRBV27 to TRBJ2-1, with D unclear. The CDR3 has 11 residues. Trimming stripped 7 bases from V and 4 bases from J, with 5 bases between. CDR1 and CDR2 (germline): MNHEY, SMNVEV (reference sequence). CDR3 region: CASTYYNEQFF. For the CDR3, the DNA is TGTGCCAGCACCTATTACAATGAGCAGTTCTTC.

The chain couples TRBV3-1 (or the pseudogene TRBV3-2) to TRBJ2-3, with TRBD1 matching 7 bases. CDR1 and CDR2 from the germline V gene are LGHDT and YNNKEL (reference sequence). V dropped 1 base and J dropped 2; count of bases not matched to a gene: 6. The CDR3 is 16 residues long. This chain's CDR3 is CASSQVRGGFTDTQYF. The DNA of the CDR3 is TGTGCCAGCAGCCAAGTGCGAGGGGGCTTCACAGATACGCAGTATTTT.

This rearrangement joins TRBV5-1 to TRBJ2-7; D is perhaps TRBD2 (6 bases). Trimming left V 5 bases short and J 5 bases short, with 11 bases between. CDR3 length: 12 residues. Germline values: CDR1 SGHRS, CDR2 YFSETQ. CDR3 DNA sequence: TGCGCCAGCAGAGCGGGCGCCGACGAGCAGTACTTC. Translation gives CASRAGADEQYF. Using reference TRBV5-1 and TRBJ2-7 for the parts outside the CDR3, the full variable domain is KAGVTQTPRYLIKTRGQQVTLSCSPISGHRSVSWYQQTPGQGLQFLFEYFSETQRNKGNFPGRFSGRQFSNSRSEMNVSTLELGDSALYLCASRAGADEQYFGPGTRLTVT.

The chain uses TRBV7-9 and TRBJ1-4; the D gene is possibly TRBD1 (6 bases). The germline V and J ends were trimmed by 4 bases and 3 bases, with 12 bases remaining between them. Per germline, CDR1 SEHNR and CDR2 FQNEAQ (reference sequence). The length of the CDR3 is 15 residues. CDR3 amino acids: CASSSNRQANEKLFF. Here the CDR3 DNA reads TGTGCCAGCAGCTCAAATCGACAGGCTAATGAAAAACTGTTTTTT.

The genes are TRBV19 and TRBJ2-1; 9 positions agree with TRBD2. The J segment lost 12 bases and the V segment lost 1 base, leaving 10 bases of the junction unmatched. This CDR3 region has 15 residues. Germline CDR1 and CDR2: LNHDA and SQIVND (reference sequence). The CDR3 sequence is CASSIGGGATYRQFF. The CDR3 nucleotides are TGTGCCAGTAGTATAGGCGGGGGGGCAACCTATAGGCAGTTCTTC.

The rearrangement links TRBV12-2 to TRBJ1-6; the table assigns TRBD1, which was not confirmed against the DNA. TRBV12-2 is a pseudogene segment. CDR3 length: 20 amino acids. The CDR3 sequence is CASRLAPDRERSSYNSPLHF. The CDR3 bases are TGTGCAAGTCGCTTAGCGCCGGACAGGGAAAGGAGCTCCTATAATTCACCCCTCCACTTT.

This chain connects TRBV10-3 to TRBJ1-1; 7 bases match TRBD1. Germline assignment: CDR1 ENHRY and CDR2 SYGVKD. V dropped 4 bases and J dropped 2; count of bases not matched to a gene: 4. The CDR3 is 14 residues long. Written as DNA, the CDR3 is TGTGCCATCAGTGTCGACAGGGATAACACTGAAGCTTTCTTT. As protein: CAISVDRDNTEAFF.

V usage is TRBV28 and J usage is TRBJ2-7, with D uncertain. Germline V lookup: CDR1 MDHEN, CDR2 SYDVKM. Trimming took off 1 base at V and 4 bases at J, with 8 bases between the two ends. This CDR3 is built from 13 residues. CDR3 region: CASSLSPGYEQYF. The CDR3 DNA is TGTGCCAGCAGTTTATCCCCGGGTTACGAGCAGTACTTC.

This clone occurred once. The chain recombines TRBV10-3 with TRBJ1-1; possibly TRBD1 for D (6 bases). Trimming took 11 bases from V and 2 from J, leaving 12 bases between them. This CDR3 contains 12 residues. The germline gives CDR1 ENHRY, CDR2 SYGVKD. As DNA, the CDR3 is TGTGCCTCAAACAGGGTAAACACTGAAGCTTTCTTT. It codes for CASNRVNTEAFF.

The chain carries TRBV3-1 (or the pseudogene TRBV3-2) and TRBJ2-1, with TRBD1 matching over 7 bases. V lost 0 bases, J lost 9 bases, and 17 bases stayed unmatched. Germline CDR1 LGHDT, CDR2 YNNKEL (reference sequence). The CDR3 is made up of 18 amino acids. Here the CDR3 DNA reads TGTGCCAGCAGCCAAGAGGCAGGGGGTTTTTATTCCTCCATTGAGCAGTTCTTC. Translating it yields CASSQEAGGFYSSIEQFF.

The chain employs TRBV2 and TRBJ2-1, with 10 bases fitting TRBD2. Trimming cost V 7 bases and J 9 bases; bases outside gene matches: 15. Germline V gene lookup returns CDR1 SNHLY and CDR2 FYNNEI. This CDR3 spans 16 amino acids. The CDR3 spells CASIPSGGIPTGEQFF. DNA for the CDR3: TGTGCCAGCATCCCTAGCGGGGGAATCCCAACGGGTGAGCAGTTCTTC.

The chain couples TRBV5-1 to TRBJ1-2, with 7 bases that match TRBD1. Germline lookup yields CDR1 SGHRS and CDR2 YFSETQ. V shed 3 bases and J 4 bases; nucleotides not matched to a gene: 3. The CDR3 contains 13 residues. This CDR3 is CASSSGTVYGYTF. For the CDR3, the DNA is TGCGCCAGCAGCTCGGGGACAGTCTATGGCTACACCTTC.

The chain uses TRBV18 and TRBJ1-2, with D perhaps TRBD1 (6 bases). The CDR3 runs to 15 residues. V lost 3 bases and J lost 1, with 12 bases in between. CDR1 KGHSH and CDR2 LQKENI come from the germline V gene. Written as DNA, the CDR3 is TGTGCCAGCTCACCGCTCACAGGGTTTAACTATGGCTACACCTTC. Translating it yields CASSPLTGFNYGYTF.

V is TRBV5-8 and J is TRBJ2-5; 7 nucleotides line up with TRBD2. Germline assignment: CDR1 SGHTS and CDR2 YDEGEE. CDR3 length: 14 residues. The trim removed 4 bases at V and 4 bases at J, leaving 7 bases unmatched. The CDR3 loop is CASSALGLVETQYF. The CDR3 DNA is TGTGCCAGCAGCGCCTTAGGACTAGTAGAGACCCAGTACTTC.

This rearrangement joins TRBV20-1 to TRBJ2-7, with no clear D. Trimming left V 3 bases short and J 4 bases short, with 10 bases between. The CDR3 has 12 residues. Germline-derived CDR1 and CDR2 are DFQATT and SNEGSKA (reference sequence). The CDR3 DNA reads TGCAGTGCTAGTGGACGGGTATACGAGCAGTACTTC. Translation: CSASGRVYEQYF.

J is TRBJ2-2 and V is TRBV7-2; 10 positions match TRBD1. The CDR3 sequence is 17 residues long. With 6 bases clipped from V and 4 bases from J, the junction kept 11 bases outside the gene matches. Germline lookup yields CDR1 SGHTA and CDR2 FQGNSA. CDR3 amino acids: CASSLRAGQGTTGELFF. CDR3 in DNA: TGTGCCAGCAGTCTTAGGGCGGGACAGGGGACCACCGGGGAGCTGTTTTTT.

CDR3 loop: CASSQAGGPSDTQYF. CDR3 DNA sequence: TGTGCCAGCAGCCAGGCGGGGGGGCCCTCAGATACGCAGTATTTT. The chain combines TRBV3-1 (or the pseudogene TRBV3-2) with TRBJ2-3; TRBD2 aligns across 9 bases. In germline, CDR1 is LGHDT, CDR2 YNNKEL (reference sequence). This CDR3 contains 15 residues. Trimming took 3 bases from V and 4 from J; bases not matched to a gene: 5.

This clone was counted once. The chain is built from TRBV2 and TRBJ2-3; no clear D. The CDR3 is made up of 10 amino acids. Germline V gene sequence: CDR1 SNHLY, CDR2 FYNNEI. Trimming removed 9 bases at V and 8 bases at J, with 9 bases between. CDR3 loop: CASSYGTQYF. DNA of the CDR3: TGTGCCAGTTCCTATGGTACGCAGTATTTT.

The CDR3 DNA is TGTGCCAGCAGTCCCGGACTAGCGGGGGTCCAAATACGCCGGGAGCTGTTTTTT. Protein: CASSPGLAGVQIRRELFF. The chain links TRBV28 to TRBJ2-2, with 13 nucleotides matching TRBD2. The V gene's germline CDR1 is MDHEN and CDR2 SYDVKM. V was pared by 5 bases and J by 9 bases, with 15 bases of the junction left unmatched. CDR3 length: 18 residues.

This clone appeared once. The genes are TRBV6-5 and TRBJ1-4; D is unclear. The CDR3 extends over 13 amino acids. Trimming shortened V by 5 bases and J by 0 bases, and 4 bases separated the two germline ends. The germline gives CDR1 MNHEY, CDR2 SVGAGI. CDR3 amino acids: CASSTTTNEKLFF. The CDR3 DNA is TGTGCCAGCAGTACAACAACTAATGAAAAACTGTTTTTT.

This chain uses TRBV28 with TRBJ1-5, with TRBD1 identical over 8 bases. The CDR3 totals 16 residues. Germline-derived CDR1 and CDR2 are MDHEN and SYDVKM. The V segment lost 6 bases and the J segment 4 bases; nucleotides outside the gene matches: 11. CDR3 protein: CASRYTGGSRNQPQHF. CDR3 coding DNA: TGTGCCAGCAGATATACAGGGGGGAGTAGAAATCAGCCCCAGCATTTT.

Of note for this clone: Other DNA variants within this sample encode the same CDR3. The J gene is TRBJ1-1, the V gene TRBV30, with a possible D match to TRBD1 (5 bases). V lost 3 bases and J 1 base, leaving 6 bases between the germline ends. The CDR3 loop spans 12 amino acids. The germline gives CDR1 GTSNPN, CDR2 SVGIG (reference sequence). CDR3 region: CAWSRENTEAFF. The CDR3 DNA reads TGTGCCTGGAGCAGGGAGAACACTGAAGCTTTCTTT.